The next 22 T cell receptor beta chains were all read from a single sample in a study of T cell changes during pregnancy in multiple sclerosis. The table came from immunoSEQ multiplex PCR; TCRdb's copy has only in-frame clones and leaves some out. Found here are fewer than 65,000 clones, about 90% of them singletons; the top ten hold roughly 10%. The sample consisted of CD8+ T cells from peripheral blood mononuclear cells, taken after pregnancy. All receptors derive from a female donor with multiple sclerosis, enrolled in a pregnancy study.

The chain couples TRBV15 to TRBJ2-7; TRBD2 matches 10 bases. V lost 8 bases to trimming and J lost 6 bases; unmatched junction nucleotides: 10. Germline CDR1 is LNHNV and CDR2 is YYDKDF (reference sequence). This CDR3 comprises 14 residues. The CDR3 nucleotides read TGTGCCACCCGGGCTCCCAGCGGGGGGGCCGAGCAGTACTTC. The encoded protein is CATRAPSGGAEQYF.

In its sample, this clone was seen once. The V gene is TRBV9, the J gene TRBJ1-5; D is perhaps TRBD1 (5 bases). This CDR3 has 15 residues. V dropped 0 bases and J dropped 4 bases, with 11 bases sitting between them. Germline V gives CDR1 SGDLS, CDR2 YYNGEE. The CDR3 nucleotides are TGTGCCAGCAGCGTAGGTCGGGGGGATAATCAGCCCCAGCATTTT. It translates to CASSVGRGDNQPQHF.

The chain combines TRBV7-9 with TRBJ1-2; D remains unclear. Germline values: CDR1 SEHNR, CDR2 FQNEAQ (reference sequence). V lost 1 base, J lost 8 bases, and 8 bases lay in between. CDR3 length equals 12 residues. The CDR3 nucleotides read TGTGCCAGCAGCTTAGGTGGGCTCGGCTACACCTTC. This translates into CASSLGGLGYTF. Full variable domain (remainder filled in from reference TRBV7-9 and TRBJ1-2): DTGVSQNPRHKITKRGQNVTFRCDPISEHNRLYWYRQTLGQGPEFLTYFQNEAQLEKSRLLSDRFSAERPKGSFSTLEIQRTEQGDSAMYLCASSLGGLGYTFGSGTRLTVV.

CDR3 amino acids: CASLGRSSYEQYF. CDR3 DNA sequence: TGCGCCAGCCTAGGCCGGAGCTCCTACGAGCAGTACTTC. The chain recombines TRBV10-1 with TRBJ2-7; D gene unclear. The CDR3 spans 13 residues. Trimming took 8 bases from V and 0 from J, leaving 11 bases between them. CDR1 is WNHNN and CDR2 is SYGVQD in the germline V gene (reference sequence).

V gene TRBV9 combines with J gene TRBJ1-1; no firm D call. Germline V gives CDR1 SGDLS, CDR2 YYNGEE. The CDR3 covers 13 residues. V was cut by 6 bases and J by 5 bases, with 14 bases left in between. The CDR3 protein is CASNNGGGTEAFF. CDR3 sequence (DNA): TGTGCCAGCAATAACGGCGGTGGGACTGAAGCTTTCTTT.

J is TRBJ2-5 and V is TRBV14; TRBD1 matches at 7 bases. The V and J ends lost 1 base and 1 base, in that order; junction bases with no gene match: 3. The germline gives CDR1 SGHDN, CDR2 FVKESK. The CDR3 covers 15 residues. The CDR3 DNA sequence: TGTGCCAGCAGCCAAGCTACAGGGGTCCAAGAGACCCAGTACTTC. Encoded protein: CASSQATGVQETQYF. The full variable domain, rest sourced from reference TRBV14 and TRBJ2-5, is EAGVTQFPSHSVIEKGQTVTLRCDPISGHDNLYWYRRVMGKEIKFLLHFVKESKQDESGMPNNRFLAERTGGTYSTLKVQPAELEDSGVYFCASSQATGVQETQYFGPGTRLLVL.

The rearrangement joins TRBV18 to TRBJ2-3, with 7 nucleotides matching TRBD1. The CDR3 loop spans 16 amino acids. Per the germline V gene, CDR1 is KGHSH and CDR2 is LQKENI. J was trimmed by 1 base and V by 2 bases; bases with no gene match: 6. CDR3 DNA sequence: TGTGCCAGCTCACCAGCGAAGGGGGCGGGCACAGATACGCAGTATTTT. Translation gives CASSPAKGAGTDTQYF.

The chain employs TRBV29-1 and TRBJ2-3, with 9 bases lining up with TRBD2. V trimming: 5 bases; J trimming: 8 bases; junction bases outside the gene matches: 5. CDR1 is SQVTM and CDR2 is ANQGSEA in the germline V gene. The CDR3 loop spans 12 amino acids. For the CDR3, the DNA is TGCAGCGTTTTAGCGGGGGAAGGTACGCAGTATTTT. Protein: CSVLAGEGTQYF.

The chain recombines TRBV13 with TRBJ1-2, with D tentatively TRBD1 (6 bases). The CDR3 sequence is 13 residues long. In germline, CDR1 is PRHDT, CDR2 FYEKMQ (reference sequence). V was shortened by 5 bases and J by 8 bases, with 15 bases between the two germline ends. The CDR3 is CASSRQDREGYTF. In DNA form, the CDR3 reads TGTGCCAGCAGCAGACAGGACAGAGAGGGCTACACCTTC.

CDR3 region: CASSQVGASYEQYF. The CDR3 nucleotides are TGTGCCAGCAGCCAAGTGGGAGCTAGCTACGAGCAGTACTTC. V is TRBV14 and J is TRBJ2-7; tentative D call: TRBD2 (5 bases). The CDR3 has 14 amino acids. Germline V gives CDR1 SGHDN, CDR2 FVKESK. V was cut by 1 base and J by 3 bases, with 10 bases left in between.

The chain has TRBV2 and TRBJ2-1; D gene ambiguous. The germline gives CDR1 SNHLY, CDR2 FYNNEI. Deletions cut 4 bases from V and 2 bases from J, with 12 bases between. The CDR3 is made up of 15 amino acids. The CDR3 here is CASSGPRYPYNEQFF. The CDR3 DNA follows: TGTGCCAGCAGTGGCCCGAGGTACCCCTACAATGAGCAGTTCTTC.

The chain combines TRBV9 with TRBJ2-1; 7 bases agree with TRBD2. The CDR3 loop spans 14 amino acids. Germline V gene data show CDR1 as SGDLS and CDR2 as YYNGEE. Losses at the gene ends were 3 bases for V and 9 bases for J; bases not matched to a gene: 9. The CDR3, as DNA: TGTGCCAGCAGCGGCAGCTCTGGGGAGGGTGAGCAGTTCTTC. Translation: CASSGSSGEGEQFF.

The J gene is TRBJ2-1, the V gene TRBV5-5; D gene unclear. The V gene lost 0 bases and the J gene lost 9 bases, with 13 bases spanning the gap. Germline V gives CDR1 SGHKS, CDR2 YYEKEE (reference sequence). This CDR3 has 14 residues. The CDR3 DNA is TGTGCCAGCAGCTTGGATCGCGGCGTCAGTGAGCAGTTCTTC. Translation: CASSLDRGVSEQFF.

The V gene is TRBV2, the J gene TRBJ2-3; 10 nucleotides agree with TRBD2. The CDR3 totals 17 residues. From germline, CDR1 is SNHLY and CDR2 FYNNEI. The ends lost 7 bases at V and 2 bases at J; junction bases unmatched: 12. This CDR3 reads CASISIAGGPNTDTQYF. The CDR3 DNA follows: TGTGCCAGCATAAGTATAGCGGGGGGACCAAACACAGATACGCAGTATTTT.

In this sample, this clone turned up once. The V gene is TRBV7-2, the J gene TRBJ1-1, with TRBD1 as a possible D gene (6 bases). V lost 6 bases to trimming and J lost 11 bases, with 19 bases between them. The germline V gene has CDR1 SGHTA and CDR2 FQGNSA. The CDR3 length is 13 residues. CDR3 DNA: TGTGCCAGCAGTATTACCGCGGGTAGGGGGGCTTTCTTT. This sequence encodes CASSITAGRGAFF.

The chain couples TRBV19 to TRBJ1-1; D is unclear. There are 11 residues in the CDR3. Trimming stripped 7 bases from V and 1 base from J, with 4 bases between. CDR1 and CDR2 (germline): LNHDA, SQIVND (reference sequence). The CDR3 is CASNGNTEAFF. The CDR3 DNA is TGTGCCAGTAACGGGAACACTGAAGCTTTCTTT. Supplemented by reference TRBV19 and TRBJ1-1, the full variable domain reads DGGITQSPKYLFRKEGQNVTLSCEQNLNHDAMYWYRQDPGQGLRLIYYSQIVNDFQKGDIAEGYSVSREKKESFPLTVTSAQKNPTAFYLCASNGNTEAFFGQGTRLTVV.

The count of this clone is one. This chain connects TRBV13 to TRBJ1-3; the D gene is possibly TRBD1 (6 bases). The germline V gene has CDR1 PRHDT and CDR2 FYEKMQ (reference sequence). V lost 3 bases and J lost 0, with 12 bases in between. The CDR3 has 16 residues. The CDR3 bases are TGTGCCAGCAGCTTGGGACAACTAAGCTCTGGAAACACCATATATTTT. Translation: CASSLGQLSSGNTIYF.

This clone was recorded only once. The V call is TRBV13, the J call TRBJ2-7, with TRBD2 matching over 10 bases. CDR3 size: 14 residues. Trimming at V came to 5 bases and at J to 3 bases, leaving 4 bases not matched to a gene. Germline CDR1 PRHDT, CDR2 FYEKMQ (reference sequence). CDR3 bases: TGTGCCAGCAGCACTAGCGGGGCCCGCTACGAGCAGTACTTC. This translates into CASSTSGARYEQYF.

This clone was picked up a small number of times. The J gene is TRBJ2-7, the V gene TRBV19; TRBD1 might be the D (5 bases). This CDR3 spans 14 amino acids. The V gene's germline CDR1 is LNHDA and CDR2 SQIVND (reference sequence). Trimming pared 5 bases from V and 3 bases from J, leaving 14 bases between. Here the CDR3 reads CASSYQGSYYEQYF. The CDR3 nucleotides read TGTGCCAGTAGTTATCAGGGATCTTACTACGAGCAGTACTTC.

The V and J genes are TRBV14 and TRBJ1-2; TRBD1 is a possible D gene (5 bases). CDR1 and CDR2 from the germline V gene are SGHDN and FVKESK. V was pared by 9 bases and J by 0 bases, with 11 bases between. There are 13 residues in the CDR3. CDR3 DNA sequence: TGTGCCAGTGCCCAGGGCACTAACTATGGCTACACCTTC. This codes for CASAQGTNYGYTF.

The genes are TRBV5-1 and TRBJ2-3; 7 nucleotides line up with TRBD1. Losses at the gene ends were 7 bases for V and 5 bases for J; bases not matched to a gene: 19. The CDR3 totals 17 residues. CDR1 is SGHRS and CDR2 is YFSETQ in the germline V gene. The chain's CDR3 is CASVFVGNRGSEDTQYF. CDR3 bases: TGCGCCAGCGTGTTCGTAGGGAACAGGGGAAGCGAAGATACGCAGTATTTT.

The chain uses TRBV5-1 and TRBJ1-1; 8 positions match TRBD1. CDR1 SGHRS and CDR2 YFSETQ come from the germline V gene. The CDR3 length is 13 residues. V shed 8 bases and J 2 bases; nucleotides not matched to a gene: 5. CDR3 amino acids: CASSGGGNTEAFF. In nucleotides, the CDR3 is TGCGCCAGTTCAGGGGGCGGAAACACTGAAGCTTTCTTT. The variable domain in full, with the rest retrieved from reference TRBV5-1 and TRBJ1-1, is KAGVTQTPRYLIKTRGQQVTLSCSPISGHRSVSWYQQTPGQGLQFLFEYFSETQRNKGNFPGRFSGRQFSNSRSEMNVSTLELGDSALYLCASSGGGNTEAFFGQGTRLTVV.